The source of this T cell receptor beta chain is a study of post-analysis software for immune sequencing data. Overall study findings and caveats: Roughly 5 TRBV segments were significantly more frequent in patients than in controls. TRBV5-6, TRBV5-1 and TRBV20-1 were among these segments.

The germline V gene encodes CDR1 SGHTA and CDR2 FQGNSA. This CDR3 is 13 amino acids long. The V gene lost 9 bases and the J gene lost 6 bases, with 18 bases spanning the gap. This clonotype was found many times. What it binds is unknown. Incorporated into the TCR beta cDNA libraries were unique molecular identifiers, which served to reduce PCR and sequencing biases. Starting from roughly 1 to 10 million T cells, the study yielded about 500,000 cDNA molecules. From the PCR reads, TCRdb called clonotypes with MiXCR, one entry per CDR3 protein. The sample has around 180,000 distinct CDR3 sequences, 25% to 35% seen once.

The material sequenced was blood. The chain has TRBV7-2 and TRBJ2-7; TRBD2 is a possible D gene (6 bases). This TCR derives from a girl aged 5-17 years with multiple sclerosis. In DNA form, the CDR3 reads TGTGCCAGTGATATGAGCGGGTTGGGCGAGCAGTACTTC. Its protein is CASDMSGLGEQYF.